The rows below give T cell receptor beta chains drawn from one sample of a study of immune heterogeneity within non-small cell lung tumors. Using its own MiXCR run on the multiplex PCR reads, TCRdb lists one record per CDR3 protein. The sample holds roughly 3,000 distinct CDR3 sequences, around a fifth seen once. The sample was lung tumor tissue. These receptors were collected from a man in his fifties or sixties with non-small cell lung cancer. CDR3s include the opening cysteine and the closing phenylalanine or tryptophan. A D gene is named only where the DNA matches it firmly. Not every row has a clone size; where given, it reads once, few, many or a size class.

TGCAGTGCTAGACGGAAACCCGACCCGAGGACCGGGGAGCTGTTTTTT	CSARRKPDPRTGELFF	NA	NA	TRBV20-1	16	TRBJ2-2
TGTGCCAGCAGCTTAGGGGGGGGCTATGGCTACACCTTC	CASSLGGGYGYTF	NA	medium-sized	TRBV7-9	13	TRBJ1-2
TGTGCCAGGAGCTTAGTCGACTCAGGAACTGAAGCTTTCTTT	CARSLVDSGTEAFF	NA	NA	TRBV7-9	14	TRBJ1-1
TGCAGTGCTAGTGGCAGGCGCTCTGGAAACACCATATATTTT	CSASGRRSGNTIYF	NA	medium-sized	TRBV20-1	14	TRBJ1-3
TGCGCCAGCAGTGACAGGACAGGATGGACAGATACGCAGTATTTT	CASSDRTGWTDTQYF	TRBD1	medium-sized	TRBV10-1	15	TRBJ2-3
TGTGCCAGCAGTCAACAGGGGTTCGGCAATCAGCCCCAGCATTTT	CASSQQGFGNQPQHF	TRBD1	medium-sized	TRBV27	15	TRBJ1-5
TGCAGCGAGAGAACAGGAACGAACACTGAAGCTTTCTTT	CSERTGTNTEAFF	NA	medium-sized	TRBV20-1	13	TRBJ1-1
TGTGCCAGCAGCGCAACCCCAGACTCACTAGCGGGAGGGCCAGATACGCAGTATTTT	CASSATPDSLAGGPDTQYF	TRBD2	many	TRBV9	19	TRBJ2-3
TGTGCCAGCGGCAGGGGGCGCGCACTAGCGGGACCGGGGGGAAACACAGATACGCAGTATTTT	CASGRGRALAGPGGNTDTQYF	TRBD2	medium-sized	TRBV19	21	TRBJ2-3
TGTGCCACCAGTCCTCAGGGGACCACAGATACGCAGTATTTT	CATSPQGTTDTQYF	NA	medium-sized	TRBV24-1	14	TRBJ2-3
TGTGCCATCAGTGAGCCGGGACTAGCGGGAGTCCACGAGCAGTACTTC	CAISEPGLAGVHEQYF	TRBD2	NA	TRBV10-3	16	TRBJ2-7
TGTGCCAGCAGTTTTGGGTGGCAGGGGAACACTGAAGCTTTCTTT	CASSFGWQGNTEAFF	NA	medium-sized	TRBV12-3/TRBV12-4	15	TRBJ1-1
TGTGCCAGCTCCCCCTCGCGGACAGGGGGCATAGATACGCAGTATTTT	CASSPSRTGGIDTQYF	TRBD1	medium-sized	TRBV18	16	TRBJ2-3
TGTGCCAGCAGCCCTGGGACTAGCGGGAGGCCGGGCACAGATACGCAGTATTTT	CASSPGTSGRPGTDTQYF	TRBD2	medium-sized	TRBV11-2	18	TRBJ2-3
TGTGCCACCAGCAGAGGGTTCGACGGATACAATGAGCAGTTCTTC	CATSRGFDGYNEQFF	NA	medium-sized	TRBV15	15	TRBJ2-1
TGTGCCAGCAGCTTGGGGTTTCGGGTCTCTGGAAACACCATATATTTT	CASSLGFRVSGNTIYF	NA	few	TRBV5-5	16	TRBJ1-3
TGTGCCTGGAGTCGAACAGGGACCGGCACAGATACGCAGTATTTT	CAWSRTGTGTDTQYF	NA	medium-sized	TRBV30	15	TRBJ2-3
TGTGCCAGCAGCTTGGAGCGCATGAACACTGAAGCTTTCTTT	CASSLERMNTEAFF	NA	many	TRBV5-4	14	TRBJ1-1
TGTGCCAGCAGCCCGCGAGGTGGTGGGAGGGCGAACTACGAGCAGTACTTC	CASSPRGGGRANYEQYF	TRBD2	medium-sized	TRBV7-6	17	TRBJ2-7
TGCAGTGCTAGAGATTGGGCGAGACTAGAGGATGAGCAGTTCTTC	CSARDWARLEDEQFF	NA	medium-sized	TRBV20-1	15	TRBJ2-1
TGTGCCAGCAGTGAAGGGTTAGGAGGTGCGGGCGCTCAGCCCCAGCATTTT	CASSEGLGGAGAQPQHF	NA	medium-sized	TRBV6-1	17	TRBJ1-5
TGTGCCAGCAGCTTGGGGCCTGACACGGAGGTGAATACGCAGTATTTT	CASSLGPDTEVNTQYF	NA	medium-sized	TRBV5-6	16	TRBJ2-3
TGCAGTGCCCACGGAGTACTACCACTCAACACTGAAGCTTTCTTT	CSAHGVLPLNTEAFF	NA	medium-sized	TRBV20-1	15	TRBJ1-1
TGTGCCAGCAGCGATATTCATCATTCACCCCTCCACTTT	CASSDIHHSPLHF	NA	NA	TRBV6-2/TRBV6-3	13	TRBJ1-6
TGTGCCAGCAGCTTAGGTAGCGGGAGGAACAATGAGCAGTTCTTC	CASSLGSGRNNEQFF	TRBD2	medium-sized	TRBV7-2	15	TRBJ2-1
TGCGCCAGCAGCCGTAGCGGGAGTTATTATGAGCAGTTCTTC	CASSRSGSYYEQFF	TRBD2	medium-sized	TRBV4-1	14	TRBJ2-1
TGTGCCAGTTTTCAAGGGGGCTACACCTTC	CASFQGGYTF	NA	medium-sized	TRBV28	10	TRBJ1-2
TGTGCCAGCTCACCCCTTGCGACTGGCTCCTACGAGCAGTACTTC	CASSPLATGSYEQYF	NA	medium-sized	TRBV18	15	TRBJ2-7
TGTGCCAGCAGCTTAGATCAAGGGGGCATTAACACCGGGGAGCTGTTTTTT	CASSLDQGGINTGELFF	TRBD1	medium-sized	TRBV7-8	17	TRBJ2-2